The T cell receptor (beta chain) under discussion was sequenced for a study of blood T cell repertoires in COVID-19. The CDR3 loop spans 14 amino acids. V shed 0 bases and J shed 0 bases, with 5 bases lying between them. Germline-derived CDR1 and CDR2 are SGHNT and YENEEA. The assay was immunoSEQ multiplex PCR, and TCRdb's table has in-frame clones only and misses some. The data show about 440,000 clones, with about nine tenths seen just once and approximately 0.65% held by the top ten. This clone was seen once. Living in 24 US areas, the participants were between roughly 18 and 90 years of age. Donors were grouped by their self-reported clinical history.

This clonotype originated in a man aged 18 to 30 who had recovered from COVID-19. The material sequenced was PBMCs or T cells enriched from blood (not recorded which). V usage is TRBV11-3 and J usage is TRBJ1-1, with D unresolved. CDR3 amino acids: CASSLDPVNTEAFF. CDR3 in DNA: TGTGCCAGCAGCTTAGATCCAGTGAACACTGAAGCTTTCTTT.